This entry lists 29 T cell receptor beta chains sequenced from one sample in a study of human T cells and chemical hapten exposure. TCRdb reprocessed the RACE reads with MiXCR, giving one entry per CDR3 protein. Of around 380,000 distinct CDR3 sequences in the sample, roughly 5% were seen once. Regarding time point: patch test 1, 2 weeks after DPC sensitization. The sample's treatment: therapeutic diphenylcyclopropenone sensitization with weekly scalp DPC. The specimen was whole blood, collected in connection with sensitization to the hapten diphenylcyclopropenone (DPC). Source of these receptors: a woman in her forties or fifties with alopecia areata. Some clones in this sample may be carry-over from other donors' samples.

This clonotype was counted at least ten times. The V gene is TRBV29-1, the J gene TRBJ1-4; D is perhaps TRBD1 (6 bases). The germline gives CDR1 SQVTM, CDR2 ANQGSEA. The CDR3 covers 12 residues. CDR3 amino acids: CNQDSQNEKLFF. The CDR3 nucleotides are TGCAACCAGGACAGCCAAAATGAAAAACTGTTTTTT.

This clonotype appeared many times. This chain connects TRBV12-3 or TRBV12-4 to TRBJ1-2; unclear D gene. V dropped 3 bases and J dropped 2 bases, with 10 bases sitting between them. The CDR3 runs 14 residues. The CDR3 DNA reads as TGTGCCAGCAGTTTCACCGGACGGAACTATGGCTACACCTTC. It codes for CASSFTGRNYGYTF.

This clonotype was counted only a few times. In DNA form, the CDR3 reads TGCGCCAGCAGCGGGACAGGGTATGGAAACACCATATATTTT. Its protein is CASSGTGYGNTIYF. The chain carries TRBV5-1 and TRBJ1-3; TRBD1 matches 9 bases. The CDR3 extends over 14 amino acids. The germline V gene has CDR1 SGHRS and CDR2 YFSETQ. After removal of 4 bases from V and 3 bases from J, the junction contained 2 bases not matched to a gene. The whole variable domain, remainder taken from reference TRBV5-1 and TRBJ1-3, is KAGVTQTPRYLIKTRGQQVTLSCSPISGHRSVSWYQQTPGQGLQFLFEYFSETQRNKGNFPGRFSGRQFSNSRSEMNVSTLELGDSALYLCASSGTGYGNTIYFGEGSWLTVV.

The table lists this clonotype with a few counts. The genes are TRBV24-1 and TRBJ2-3, with 10 bases that match TRBD2. The germline CDR1 and CDR2 sequences are KGHDR and SFDVKD. The CDR3 runs to 20 residues. V gave up 5 bases and J gave up 0 bases; unmatched junction bases: 16. The CDR3 reads CATSGPPTSGSASSTDTQYF. The DNA for the CDR3 is TGTGCCACCAGTGGTCCCCCGACTAGCGGGTCTGCTTCTAGCACAGATACGCAGTATTTT.

J is TRBJ1-5 and V is TRBV5-1; D is unclear. The length of the CDR3 is 15 residues. The germline CDR1 and CDR2 sequences are SGHRS and YFSETQ. The V gene lost 1 base and the J gene lost 3 bases, with 11 bases spanning the gap. The DNA of the CDR3 is TGCGCCAGCAGCTTGTACGGCCAGTCCAATCAGCCCCAGCATTTT. Translating it yields CASSLYGQSNQPQHF.

This clonotype occurred many times. This chain connects TRBV11-2 to TRBJ2-3, with unresolved D. Between the trimmed V and J ends, which lost 2 bases and 0 bases, there was a span of 12 bases. The CDR3 is 16 amino acids. Germline values: CDR1 SGHAT, CDR2 FQNNGV. The DNA for the CDR3 is TGTGCCAGCAGCTTACTCCGGCTTATTAGCACAGATACGCAGTATTTT. This encodes CASSLLRLISTDTQYF.

This clonotype was picked up many times. The chain recombines TRBV24-1 with TRBJ2-1; tentative D call: TRBD2 (5 bases). The germline V and J ends were trimmed by 3 bases and 8 bases, with 10 bases remaining between them. The length of the CDR3 is 13 residues. Germline CDR1 KGHDR, CDR2 SFDVKD. DNA of the CDR3: TGTGCCACCAGTGATCCCCCCGGGGATGAGCAGTTCTTC. Residues: CATSDPPGDEQFF.

Only a few counts were recorded for this clonotype. The chain carries TRBV29-1 and TRBJ2-5, with 13 bases that match TRBD2. V gave up 5 bases and J gave up 1 base; unmatched junction bases: 7. The CDR3 runs 16 residues. Germline V CDR1 and CDR2: SQVTM, ANQGSEA. The CDR3 DNA reads TGCAGCGTTACGGGACTAGCGGGACGTCGCCAAGAGACCCAGTACTTC. This gives the protein CSVTGLAGRRQETQYF. Full variable domain (outside the CDR3, taken from reference TRBV29-1 and TRBJ2-5): SAVISQKPSRDICQRGTSLTIQCQVDSQVTMMFWYRQQPGQSLTLIATANQGSEATYESGFVIDKFPISRPNLTFSTLTVSNMSPEDSSIYLCSVTGLAGRRQETQYFGPGTRLLVL.

The chain uses TRBV5-1 and TRBJ1-1; 7 nucleotides agree with TRBD1. CDR1 and CDR2 from the germline V gene are SGHRS and YFSETQ. With 4 bases clipped from V and 5 bases from J, the junction kept 5 bases outside the gene matches. The CDR3 covers 13 residues. CDR3 coding DNA: TGCGCCAGCAGCCCCCAACAGGGGACTGAAGCTTTCTTT. Its translation: CASSPQQGTEAFF. The complete variable domain, with remaining parts taken from reference TRBV5-1 and TRBJ1-1, reads KAGVTQTPRYLIKTRGQQVTLSCSPISGHRSVSWYQQTPGQGLQFLFEYFSETQRNKGNFPGRFSGRQFSNSRSEMNVSTLELGDSALYLCASSPQQGTEAFFGQGTRLTVV.

This clonotype was seen many times. This chain links TRBV7-9 with TRBJ2-7; 7 bases line up with TRBD2. The CDR3 has 16 residues. After removal of 5 bases from V and 1 base from J, the junction contained 11 bases not matched to a gene. CDR1 is SEHNR, CDR2 FQNEAQ, per germline (reference sequence). In DNA form, the CDR3 reads TGTGCCAGCAGCCCGTCGACTAGCATACGTTCCTACGAGCAGTACTTC. Protein sequence: CASSPSTSIRSYEQYF.

The V and J genes are TRBV20-1 and TRBJ1-5; TRBD1 might be the D (6 bases). CDR3 length: 13 amino acids. Trimming took 3 bases from V and 4 from J, leaving 10 bases between them. CDR1 and CDR2 (germline): DFQATT, SNEGSKA (reference sequence). DNA for the CDR3: TGCAGTGCTAGGCCAAGGGGGAATCAGCCCCAGCATTTT. It specifies CSARPRGNQPQHF.

The table lists this clonotype with many counts. The genes are TRBV5-1 and TRBJ2-1; tentative D call: TRBD2 (6 bases). This CDR3 spans 13 amino acids. V lost 2 bases to trimming and J lost 8 bases, with 11 bases between them. Per the germline V gene, CDR1 is SGHRS and CDR2 is YFSETQ. The CDR3 nucleotides read TGCGCCAGCAGCTTATACGGGAGCCATGAGCAGTTCTTC. Translating it yields CASSLYGSHEQFF.

In this sample, this clonotype turned up many times. The chain couples TRBV29-1 to TRBJ1-4, with a tentative D call TRBD1 (5 bases). The germline V and J ends were trimmed by 4 bases and 4 bases, with 13 bases remaining between them. From germline, CDR1 is SQVTM and CDR2 ANQGSEA. The CDR3 is 14 residues long. The CDR3 DNA sequence: TGCAGCGTTGCGTGGACGGGACTTAATGAAAAACTGTTTTTT. This sequence encodes CSVAWTGLNEKLFF.

This clonotype was detected many times. V gene TRBV6-1 combines with J gene TRBJ2-5, with TRBD2 identical over 7 bases. V lost 4 bases, J lost 5 bases, and 13 bases stayed unmatched. Per the germline V gene, CDR1 is MNHNS and CDR2 is SASEGT. The CDR3 has 16 residues. CDR3 sequence: CASSALSGGVMETQYF. The CDR3 DNA reads as TGTGCCAGCAGTGCGCTCTCGGGAGGAGTAATGGAGACCCAGTACTTC.

This clonotype occurred many times. This chain joins TRBV6-5 and TRBJ2-7; D could derive from TRBD1 or TRBD2 (5 bases each). From germline, CDR1 is MNHEY and CDR2 SVGAGI. The V and J ends lost 6 bases and 3 bases respectively, with 18 bases between them. This CDR3 region has 15 residues. The DNA for the CDR3 is TGTGCCAGCAGACCCTCCGGGACCCTAGTCTACGAGCAGTACTTC. It specifies CASRPSGTLVYEQYF.

The J gene is TRBJ2-2, the V gene TRBV7-2; unclear D gene. CDR3 length equals 14 residues. Germline CDR1 reads SGHTA; CDR2 reads FQGNSA. Trimming shortened V by 5 bases and J by 2 bases, and 9 bases separated the two germline ends. The CDR3 region is CASSPSVNTGELFF. For the CDR3, the DNA is TGTGCCAGCAGCCCCTCGGTTAACACCGGGGAGCTGTTTTTT.

At least ten counts were recorded for this clonotype. The chain is built from TRBV7-2 and TRBJ2-3; 12 bases agree with TRBD2. This CDR3 has 17 residues. Germline lookup yields CDR1 SGHTA and CDR2 FQGNSA. V shed 3 bases, J shed 4 bases, and the junction held 8 bases outside the gene matches. This CDR3 is CASSLTRLAGVADTQYF. CDR3 DNA: TGTGCCAGCAGCTTGACTAGACTAGCGGGAGTGGCAGATACGCAGTATTTT.

The sample holds many counts of this clonotype. The chain couples TRBV29-1 to TRBJ2-1; D is tentatively TRBD1 or TRBD2 (5 bases each). CDR1 is SQVTM and CDR2 is ANQGSEA in the germline V gene. The V gene lost 4 bases and the J gene lost 8 bases, with 21 bases spanning the gap. This CDR3 is 15 amino acids long. The CDR3 DNA reads TGCAGCGTTGCCGGGACGGGTTTAATCGTCGATGAGCAGTTCTTC. The encoded protein is CSVAGTGLIVDEQFF.

The chain carries TRBV7-2 and TRBJ2-6; a weak D match, TRBD1 (5 bases). Germline CDR1 reads SGHTA; CDR2 reads FQGNSA. Deletions cut 2 bases from V and 0 bases from J, with 8 bases between. The CDR3 consists of 16 residues. CDR3 loop: CASSLQGSSGANVLTF. CDR3 in DNA: TGTGCCAGCAGCTTACAGGGAAGCTCTGGGGCCAACGTCCTGACTTTC.

This clonotype was seen a handful of times. The chain links TRBV29-1 to TRBJ1-1; possible D gene TRBD1, 5 bases. V lost 8 bases to trimming and J lost 1 base, with 11 bases between them. This CDR3 has 12 amino acids. The germline V gene has CDR1 SQVTM and CDR2 ANQGSEA. The CDR3 DNA follows: TGCAGCCTCGTCGGGACGAACACTGAAGCTTTCTTT. It is translated as CSLVGTNTEAFF.

This clonotype was recorded many times. In DNA form, the CDR3 reads TGTGCCAGCAGCTTAAGCGGGCCCTCCTACAATGAGCAGTTCTTC. Translating it yields CASSLSGPSYNEQFF. This sequence joins TRBV5-5 and TRBJ2-1, with D perhaps TRBD2 (6 bases). Deletions cut 2 bases from V and 0 bases from J, with 9 bases between. In germline, CDR1 is SGHKS, CDR2 YYEKEE (reference sequence). There are 15 residues in the CDR3.

The rearrangement links TRBV29-1 to TRBJ2-1, with TRBD1 identical over 8 bases. The length of the CDR3 is 14 residues. CDR1 and CDR2 from the germline V gene are SQVTM and ANQGSEA. V lost 0 bases to trimming and J lost 3 bases; unmatched junction nucleotides: 1. The CDR3 DNA sequence: TGCAGCGTTGAAGACAGGGGGCACTACAATGAGCAGTTCTTC. Translated: CSVEDRGHYNEQFF.

This clonotype was detected many times. The V and J genes are TRBV4-2 and TRBJ2-7, with TRBD2 matching over 7 bases. V shed 0 bases and J 5 bases; nucleotides not matched to a gene: 7. The CDR3 consists of 15 residues. Germline V gene sequence: CDR1 LGHNA, CDR2 YNFKEQ. CDR3 in DNA: TGTGCCAGCAGCCAAGAGGATGGGAGCGGGAACGAGCAGTACTTC. The encoded protein is CASSQEDGSGNEQYF.

The sample holds many counts of this clonotype. The V and J genes are TRBV7-9 and TRBJ2-7; D not certain. Germline V gene data show CDR1 as SEHNR and CDR2 as FQNEAQ (reference sequence). The CDR3 has 12 amino acids. Trimming took off 2 bases at V and 4 bases at J, with 6 bases between the two ends. The CDR3 nucleotides read TGTGCCAGCAGCTTAACCGATTACGAGCAGTACTTC. Translation: CASSLTDYEQYF.

The table lists this clonotype with many counts. CDR3 nucleotide sequence: TGTGCCAGCTCACCACTTAAGGGTGATACGCAGTATTTT. This translates into CASSPLKGDTQYF. This rearrangement joins TRBV18 to TRBJ2-3; no definite D call. The V end was cut by 1 base, the J end by 6 bases, with 8 bases between. Germline CDR1 KGHSH, CDR2 LQKENI. The CDR3 is made up of 13 amino acids.

This clonotype came up many times. The V gene is TRBV20-1, the J gene TRBJ1-1; D is undetermined. Germline V gene lookup returns CDR1 DFQATT and CDR2 SNEGSKA (reference sequence). The CDR3 sequence is 14 residues long. V was trimmed by 3 bases and J by 1 base, leaving 12 bases between them. CDR3 in DNA: TGCAGTGCTAGTCTTAGTATAGGGAACACTGAAGCTTTCTTT. This gives the protein CSASLSIGNTEAFF.

In this sample, this clonotype turned up many times. The chain recombines TRBV5-1 with TRBJ2-1; TRBD1 matches at 12 bases. The V gene's germline CDR1 is SGHRS and CDR2 YFSETQ. J gave up 7 bases and V 3 bases, and 8 bases lay outside the gene matches. This CDR3 comprises 16 residues. The chain's CDR3 is CASSSRDRGLGNEQFF. CDR3 nucleotides: TGCGCCAGCAGCTCCCGGGACAGGGGGCTGGGGAATGAGCAGTTCTTC. Supplemented by reference TRBV5-1 and TRBJ2-1, the full variable domain reads KAGVTQTPRYLIKTRGQQVTLSCSPISGHRSVSWYQQTPGQGLQFLFEYFSETQRNKGNFPGRFSGRQFSNSRSEMNVSTLELGDSALYLCASSSRDRGLGNEQFFGPGTRLTVL.

This clonotype was detected many times. The V and J genes are TRBV7-9 and TRBJ2-7; 8 nucleotides align to TRBD2. V lost 5 bases, J lost 7 bases, and 10 bases stayed unmatched. CDR1 SEHNR and CDR2 FQNEAQ come from the germline V gene (reference sequence). This CDR3 contains 14 residues. DNA for the CDR3: TGTGCCAGCAGCCGCACGGGAGGGGTTAATGAGCAGTACTTC. Its protein product is CASSRTGGVNEQYF.

This clonotype was observed a handful of times. The genes are TRBV29-1 and TRBJ2-7; D is unclear. The length of the CDR3 is 12 residues. CDR1 and CDR2 (germline): SQVTM, ANQGSEA. The V gene lost 1 base and the J gene lost 2 bases, with 6 bases spanning the gap. In DNA, the CDR3 is TGCAGCGTTGAAGTAGGGCCCTACGAGCAGTACTTC. Residues: CSVEVGPYEQYF.